Shown below are 15 T cell receptor beta chains from a single sample sequenced in a study of control samples from healthy donors and cancer patients (dated by TCRdb to about 2020). The library came from the immunoSEQ multiplex PCR assay. The clones in this table, taken by TCRdb from immuneACCESS, are in-frame only. Not every clone is retained; where verified, under half of the shortfall comes from an unresolved V gene, and the cause of the rest is unknown. This sample is represented by 40,000 to 50,000 clones; around 94% of them were singletons. The top ten constitute 20% to 30% of the sample. Sample: blood. Every receptor here comes from a man in his 60s in good health.

This clone was counted a single time. This chain links TRBV6-5 with TRBJ2-7, with TRBD2 matching 7 bases. This CDR3 has 13 amino acids. With 6 bases clipped from V and 3 bases from J, the junction kept 5 bases outside the gene matches. From germline, CDR1 is MNHEY and CDR2 SVGAGI. The CDR3 protein is CASSRDYIYEQYF. The CDR3 nucleotides read TGTGCCAGCAGCAGGGACTACATCTACGAGCAGTACTTC.

The rearrangement joins TRBV28 to TRBJ1-4; a weak D match, TRBD1 (6 bases). Looked up from germline, CDR1 is MDHEN and CDR2 is SYDVKM. V lost 4 bases and J lost 6, with 12 bases in between. The CDR3 contains 14 residues. The CDR3 protein is CASSWGAEDEKLFF. CDR3 nucleotides: TGTGCCAGCAGTTGGGGGGCGGAAGATGAAAAACTGTTTTTT. Full variable domain (missing parts from reference TRBV28 and TRBJ1-4): DVKVTQSSRYLVKRTGEKVFLECVQDMDHENMFWYRQDPGLGLRLIYFSYDVKMKEKGDIPEGYSVSREKKERFSLILESASTNQTSMYLCASSWGAEDEKLFFGSGTQLSVL.

The CDR3 protein is CASSSETADRTLEQYF. CDR3 coding DNA: TGCGCCAGCAGCTCCGAAACAGCCGATAGGACCCTCGAGCAGTACTTC. The rearrangement joins TRBV5-1 to TRBJ2-7; D uncertain. The germline gives CDR1 SGHRS, CDR2 YFSETQ. Trimming shortened V by 3 bases and J by 6 bases, and 22 bases separated the two germline ends. The CDR3 is made up of 16 amino acids.

The chain couples TRBV14 to TRBJ2-7; D uncertain. This CDR3 region has 16 residues. Trimming pared 0 bases from V and 2 bases from J, leaving 14 bases between. The germline V gene has CDR1 SGHDN and CDR2 FVKESK. CDR3 region: CASSQDWHPSAYEQYF. CDR3 DNA: TGTGCCAGCAGCCAAGATTGGCACCCGAGCGCCTACGAGCAGTACTTC.

This rearrangement joins TRBV28 to TRBJ2-5, with 8 bases fitting TRBD2. With 2 bases clipped from V and 6 bases from J, the junction kept 8 bases outside the gene matches. CDR3 length: 15 amino acids. Germline V gene sequence: CDR1 MDHEN, CDR2 SYDVKM. DNA for the CDR3: TGTGCCAGCAGTTTAGGGGCGGGAGGTGTAAAGACCCAGTACTTC. As protein: CASSLGAGGVKTQYF. Based on the CDR3 plus reference TRBV28 and TRBJ2-5, the full variable domain is DVKVTQSSRYLVKRTGEKVFLECVQDMDHENMFWYRQDPGLGLRLIYFSYDVKMKEKGDIPEGYSVSREKKERFSLILESASTNQTSMYLCASSLGAGGVKTQYFGPGTRLLVL.

The CDR3 is CASRDNSNQPQHF. CDR3 bases: TGTGCCAGCAGGGACAATAGCAATCAGCCCCAGCATTTT. The chain is built from TRBV28 and TRBJ1-5; tentatively, D is TRBD1 (5 bases). Germline V gene data show CDR1 as MDHEN and CDR2 as SYDVKM. Trimming cost V 6 bases and J 0 bases, with 6 bases left between them. The CDR3 runs to 13 residues.

V gene TRBV6-5 combines with J gene TRBJ2-1; 12 positions agree with TRBD2. CDR1 and CDR2 from the germline V gene are MNHEY and SVGAGI. Trimming cost V 7 bases and J 9 bases; bases outside gene matches: 10. CDR3 length: 15 amino acids. CDR3 nucleotide sequence: TGTGCCAGCAACGCCCCGACTAGCGGGAGTGGTGAGCAGTTCTTC. Translating gives CASNAPTSGSGEQFF.

The chain uses TRBV30 and TRBJ1-2, with D unresolved. V lost 3 bases, J lost 1 base, and 12 bases lay in between. Germline lookup yields CDR1 GTSNPN and CDR2 SVGIG (reference sequence). There are 14 residues in the CDR3. CDR3 coding DNA: TGTGCCTGGAGACGGCCAGGTAGTAACTATGGCTACACCTTC. This gives the protein CAWRRPGSNYGYTF.

This chain joins TRBV5-4 and TRBJ2-1; 7 bases are a match to TRBD2. J lost 9 bases, V lost 0 bases, and 9 bases had no gene match. The CDR3 contains 15 residues. The V gene's germline CDR1 is SGHNT and CDR2 YYREEE (reference sequence). This CDR3 reads CASSLVGRLIGEQFF. The CDR3 DNA reads TGTGCCAGCAGCTTGGTCGGGAGGTTGATCGGTGAGCAGTTCTTC. The complete variable domain, with remaining parts taken from reference TRBV5-4 and TRBJ2-1, reads ETGVTQSPTHLIKTRGQQVTLRCSSQSGHNTVSWYQQALGQGPQFIFQYYREEENGRGNFPPRFSGLQFPNYSSELNVNALELDDSALYLCASSLVGRLIGEQFFGPGTRLTVL.

The rearrangement uses TRBV30 and TRBJ1-1; no clear D gene. The CDR3 contains 15 residues. Deletions cut 2 bases from V and 2 bases from J, with 15 bases between. CDR1 is GTSNPN, CDR2 SVGIG, per germline (reference sequence). This CDR3 is CAWSPDPFGNTEAFF. DNA for the CDR3: TGTGCCTGGAGTCCGGACCCATTCGGAAACACTGAAGCTTTCTTT.

The count of this clone is one. J is TRBJ2-3 and V is TRBV4-2; D unresolved. Germline CDR1 LGHNA, CDR2 YNFKEQ. This CDR3 has 18 amino acids. Trimming removed 0 bases at V and 0 bases at J, with 16 bases between. The CDR3 reads CASSQDGRQTFSTDTQYF. CDR3 sequence (DNA): TGTGCCAGCAGCCAAGATGGTAGACAAACATTCAGCACAGATACGCAGTATTTT.

The genes are TRBV4-2 and TRBJ1-2; 10 bases are a match to TRBD1. Trimming cost V 2 bases and J 6 bases; bases outside gene matches: 6. Per the germline V gene, CDR1 is LGHNA and CDR2 is YNFKEQ. The CDR3 is 15 residues long. This CDR3 is CASSQLRDRGNGYTF. The CDR3 nucleotides read TGTGCCAGCAGCCAACTCCGGGACAGGGGTAATGGCTACACCTTC.

This clone appeared once. The chain couples TRBV18 to TRBJ1-6; maybe TRBD1 (6 bases). This CDR3 contains 14 residues. The V gene lost 4 bases and the J gene lost 4 bases, with 8 bases spanning the gap. Looked up from germline, CDR1 is KGHSH and CDR2 is LQKENI. This chain's CDR3 is CASSLQGYNSPLHF. CDR3 in DNA: TGTGCCAGCTCACTACAGGGTTATAATTCACCCCTCCACTTT.

The chain is built from TRBV18 and TRBJ1-2; D remains ambiguous. CDR3 length equals 14 residues. Trimming left V 0 bases short and J 7 bases short, with 12 bases between. CDR1 and CDR2 from the germline V gene are KGHSH and LQKENI. The CDR3 loop is CASSPPSVWSGYTF. The CDR3 DNA follows: TGTGCCAGCTCACCACCGAGCGTGTGGAGTGGCTACACCTTC.

The chain combines TRBV5-8 with TRBJ2-1; 9 bases align to TRBD2. V trimming: 5 bases; J trimming: 3 bases; junction bases outside the gene matches: 6. This CDR3 region has 15 residues. Germline-derived CDR1 and CDR2 are SGHTS and YDEGEE. This CDR3 reads CASRYRLAVYNEQFF. The CDR3 DNA reads TGTGCCAGCAGATATAGACTAGCGGTCTACAATGAGCAGTTCTTC.